This TCR beta chain appears in the sequencing data of a study of T cell repertoires in cytomegalovirus infection. Study at large: From public TCR beta signatures came an indication of both CMV infection and matching HLA type.

This clonotype showed up many times. The antigen remains undetermined. Regarding the study as a whole: Cumulated frequencies of public TCR beta families served to identify carriers of CMV plus the relevant HLA. Ex vivo, HLA-C-restricted CMV-specific TCR beta clonotypes prevailed over the rest of the response.

TCRdb called the reads again in MiXCR, with one record for every CDR3 protein. The table includes approximately 500,000 distinct CDR3 sequences, 16% detected once. The clonotype was recovered from a human donor in good health (CMV status not recorded). Some clones in this sample may be carry-over from other donors' samples. Material for sequencing was CD8+ T cells from PBMCs.

Here the CDR3 DNA reads TGTGCCAGCAGCTTAAGTGCAGGCCCTATGAACACTGAAGCTTTCTTT. Translating gives CASSLSAGPMNTEAFF. J is TRBJ1-1 and V is TRBV7-2; D is unresolved. Deletions cut 2 bases from V and 0 bases from J, with 13 bases between. The CDR3 sequence is 16 residues long. The V gene's germline CDR1 is SGHTA and CDR2 FQGNSA.